Listed below are T cell receptor beta chains from one sample, sequenced in a study of tumor-infiltrating lymphocytes in glioblastoma multiforme. Each CDR3 protein gets one entry after TCRdb re-called the multiplex PCR reads with MiXCR. The data hold 25,000 to 40,000 distinct CDR3 sequences, with 61% observed a single time. Sequences were obtained from brain tumor tissue. All receptors derive from a male donor with glioblastoma. Both conserved end residues are part of each CDR3. The D gene is left open where the match is weak. Only some rows state a clone size, as once, few, many or a class for expanded clones.

cdr3_length j_call v_call clone_size d_call cdr3_aa cdr3_nt
14 TRBJ2-2 TRBV4-3 once - CASSDDSNTGELFF TGCGCCAGCAGCGATGACAGTAACACCGGAGAGCTGTTTTTT
14 TRBJ1-1 TRBV12-3/TRBV12-4 - - CASRDGREDTEAFF TGTGCCAGCAGGGACGGTCGGGAAGACACTGAAGCTTTCTTT
14 TRBJ2-7 TRBV27 few TRBD2 CASSSGRVHYEQYF TGTGCCAGCAGTAGCGGGAGGGTTCACTACGAGCAGTACTTC
15 TRBJ2-1 TRBV7-9 - - CASTPAAESYSELFF TGTGCCAGCACCCCCGCGGCGGAATCCTACAGTGAGCTGTTCTTC
12 TRBJ2-5 TRBV6-5 - - CASGDNQETQYF TGTGCCAGCGGTGATAACCAAGAGACCCAGTACTTC
15 TRBJ2-7 TRBV6-5 once - CACSYLSASQYEQYF TGTGCATGCAGTTACCTCTCGGCAAGCCAGTACGAGCAGTACTTC
13 TRBJ1-4 TRBV10-1 many - CASSDSTDEKLFF TGCGCCAGCAGTGACTCGACAGACGAAAAACTGTTTTTT
12 TRBJ2-7 TRBV11-3 few - CASSLDGYEQYF TGTGCCAGCAGCCTCGACGGCTACGAGCAGTACTTC
13 TRBJ2-7 TRBV6-1 - - CSSSEAPRQDLDF TGTTCCAGCAGTGAAGCGCCTCGACAGGATTTGGACTTC
15 TRBJ2-1 TRBV20-1 medium-sized TRBD2 CSASLLAGGLDEQFF TGCAGTGCTAGCCTACTAGCGGGAGGGTTGGATGAGCAGTTCTTC
15 TRBJ2-7 TRBV20-1 - TRBD2 CSASLLSGGLDEQYF TGCAGTGCTAGCCTACTATCGGGAGGGTTGGATGAGCAGTACTTC
15 TRBJ2-3 TRBV6-1 many - CASSDLALSTDTQYF TGTGCCAGCAGTGATCTGGCCCTTAGCACAGATACGCAGTATTTT
15 TRBJ2-5 TRBV20-1 - - CSASRGWKSGETQYF TGCAGTGCTAGTCGGGGGTGGAAATCGGGGGAGACCCAGTACTTC
13 TRBJ2-6 TRBV20-1 - - CGAGTAGANVPTF TGCGGTGCCGGGACGGCTGGGGCCAACGTCCCGACTTTC
13 TRBJ2-3 TRBV20-1 - TRBD1 CSAPTGGIDTQYF TGCAGTGCCCCGACAGGGGGCATAGATACGCAATATTTT
16 TRBJ2-1 TRBV5-4 - TRBD2 CASSYAGGRSYNEQFF TGTGCCAGCAGCTACGCCGGGGGGAGGTCCTACAATGAGCAGTTCTTC
16 TRBJ2-7 TRBV5-6 - TRBD1 CASSLAAGTGYYEQYF TGTGCCAGTAGCTTGGCCGCCGGGACAGGGTACTACGAGCAGTACTTC
15 TRBJ2-2 TRBV12-3/TRBV12-4 - TRBD1 CASSLGQGAVGELFF TGTGCCAGCAGTTTAGGACAGGGGGCTGTCGGGGAGCTGTTTTTT
14 TRBJ2-1 TRBV6-4 - TRBD1 CARSRGTAQNEQFF TGTGCCCGCAGTAGGGGGACAGCGCAAAATGAGCAGTTCTTC
15 TRBJ2-3 TRBV20-1 medium-sized TRBD2 CSAGTSGDLTDTQYF TGCAGTGCTGGAACTAGCGGGGACCTCACAGATACGCAGTATTTT
18 TRBJ2-1 TRBV18 many TRBD2 CASSKSLTSGTSYNEQFF TGTGCCAGCTCAAAATCGCTGACTAGCGGGACTTCCTACAATGAGCAGTTCTTC
12 TRBJ2-7 TRBV20-1 - - CSDRTPVGEQYF TGCAGTGATAGAACCCCGGTGGGCGAGCAGTACTTC
13 TRBJ1-1 TRBV12-3/TRBV12-4 many - CASSLSTGDEAFF TGTGCCAGCAGTTTGAGTACGGGGGATGAAGCTTTCTTT
19 TRBJ2-6 TRBV7-9 - TRBD1 CASSSFIDRVGTGANALTF TGCGCCAGCAGCTCCTTTATAGACAGGGTGGGCACTGGGGCCAACGCCCTGACTTTC
16 TRBJ2-3 TRBV28 - - CGSSTPPGSLRITQYF TGTGGCAGCAGCACCCCCCCCGGGAGTCTCAGGATTACGCAGTATTTT
15 TRBJ1-5 TRBV20-1 - TRBD1 CNARDRDRGFQHQHF TGCAATGCTAGAGATCGGGACAGGGGGTTTCAGCACCAGCATTTT
13 TRBJ1-1 TRBV14 many - CASSRDTNTEAFF TGTGCCAGCAGCCGCGACACGAATACTGAAGCTTTCTTT
13 TRBJ2-7 TRBV6-2/TRBV6-3 - - CDSSYRVDYKQYF TGTGACAGCAGTTACAGGGTGGACTACAAGCAGTACTTC
14 TRBJ2-1 TRBV20-1 - - CSASLASRHNEQFF TGCAGTGCTAGCCTGGCTAGCCGACACAATGAGCAGTTCTTC
15 TRBJ2-7 TRBV6-5 few TRBD2 CASSYSTSGIGEQYF TGTGCCAGCAGTTACTCAACTAGCGGAATAGGGGAGCAGTACTTC
14 TRBJ2-7 TRBV12-3/TRBV12-4 - TRBD2 CASSSGLASSEQYF TGTGCCAGCAGTTCGGGACTAGCTTCAAGCGAGCAGTACTTC
14 TRBJ1-3 TRBV29-1 - - CSAAATSSGNTIYF TGCAGCGCCGCTGCCACGAGCTCTGGAAACACCATATATTTT
13 TRBJ1-6 TRBV11-1 - - CANSLGVESPLHF TGTGCCAACAGCCTTGGAGTGGAGTCACCCCTCCATTTT
14 TRBJ2-7 TRBV20-1 many - CSARETGLRDEQYF TGCAGTGCTAGGGAAACAGGGTTGCGTGACGAGCAGTACTTC
14 TRBJ2-3 TRBV11-3 many - CASSRGTDTDTQYF TGTGCCAGCTCCCGGGGAACGGACACAGATACGCAGTATTTT
15 TRBJ2-2 TRBV20-1 - - CRARTGEANTGELFF TGCAGAGCTAGAACAGGGGAGGCGAACACCGGGGAGCTGTTCTTT
14 TRBJ2-3 TRBV20-1 - TRBD1 CSARETGGTDTQYF TGCAGTGCTAGAGAGACAGGGGGCACCGATACGCAGTATTTT
16 TRBJ2-1 TRBV12-3/TRBV12-4 - TRBD2 CANSRTVAGVHNEQFF TGTGCCAACAGCCGGACGGTAGCGGGAGTGCACAATGAGCAGTTCTTC
14 TRBJ2-7 TRBV14 once - CVSSRDGATYEQYF TGTGTCAGCAGCCGGGACGGGGCCACCTACGAGCAGTACTTC
15 TRBJ2-1 TRBV11-2 once TRBD1 CASSLPKTGWNEQFF TGTGCAAGCAGCTTACCCAAGACAGGGTGGAATGAGCAGTTCTTC